This T cell receptor beta chain stems from a study of neurological immune-mediated disorders. In this sample, this clonotype turned up many times. For the unsorted libraries, 2 million PBMCs stored at -80 C served as input. TCRdb processed the 5' RACE reads anew with MiXCR; each CDR3 protein has one entry. The data contain tens of thousands of distinct CDR3 sequences, 10% of them seen just once; the ten biggest clones take up approximately 21%. The CDR3 consists of 14 residues. V shed 6 bases and J 2 bases; nucleotides not matched to a gene: 7. Per the germline V gene, CDR1 is SGHAT and CDR2 is FQNNGV.

The rearrangement uses TRBV11-2 and TRBJ2-7, with 7 bases lining up with TRBD2. Sequences were obtained from PBMCs. The clonotype was recovered from a woman in her fifties or sixties with HTLV-1-associated myelopathy (HAM/TSP). CDR3 in amino acids: CASRPRDYTYEQYF. CDR3 DNA sequence: TGTGCCAGCAGACCTCGGGACTATACCTACGAGCAGTACTTC.